This paragraph covers one T cell receptor (beta chain) sequence. Its specificity is unknown. These data come from a study of graft-versus-host responses after intestinal transplantation. Background on the study: Recipients got multivisceral, liver-intestinal, or isolated intestinal transplants. Once they had received anti-thymocyte globulin induction, all recipients took tacrolimus and steroids for around three years. Study-wide findings and caveats: Elevated graft-versus-host to host-versus-graft clonal ratios in allografts were recorded for patients with graft-donor T cell macrochimerism. The recipient marrow held GvH clones, and some of them showed up first in ileum or blood.

TCRdb's copy holds only in-frame clones and misses some; the assay was immunoSEQ multiplex PCR. The table lists 150,000 or so clones, over 90% of them singletons, with about 0.2% in the top ten. The V gene end was trimmed by 3 bases and the J gene end by 7 bases; junction bases not matched to a gene: 1. The V gene's germline CDR1 is LNHDA and CDR2 SQIVND (reference sequence). CDR3 length equals 13 residues. The specimen was unstimulated CD4+ T cells sorted from spleen or lymph node cells, collected before intestinal transplant. The J gene is TRBJ1-2, the V gene TRBV19, with TRBD1 matching 11 bases. The clonotype was recovered from a human donor who received an intestinal transplant. CDR3 loop: CASSIGQGAGYTF. CDR3 DNA sequence: TGTGCCAGTAGTATCGGACAGGGGGCTGGCTACACCTTC.